This note documents a single T cell receptor (beta chain) sequence. Antigen specificity is unknown. These data originate in a study of beta chain features in type 1 diabetes. The CDR3 length is 15 residues. Germline loops: CDR1 SGHRS, CDR2 YFSETQ. Deletions cut 2 bases from V and 0 bases from J, with 12 bases between. Sorted CD4+ subsets: naive, central memory, regulatory, stem cell-like memory (CD45RO/CCR7/CD25/CD127/CD95/CD27 panel). The purity of all sorted populations exceeded 95%. The investigators reverse transcribed all of the isolated RNA, so they sequenced expressed TCRB transcripts. The assay was immunoSEQ multiplex PCR, and TCRdb's table has in-frame clones only and misses some. The profile covers around 56,000 clones, with around 53% appearing a single time and 2.6% taken by the ten largest. Regarding the study as a whole: Across all four CD4+ subsets, people with type 1 diabetes showed modestly shorter TCRB CDR3s.

This receptor was obtained from a woman aged 40 to 55 with type 1 diabetes. The J gene is TRBJ2-7, the V gene TRBV5-1; TRBD1 might be the D (6 bases). Sequencing was done on a sample of Tregs from blood. The CDR3 DNA reads TGCGCCAGCAGCTTTGGACAGAGGAGCTCCTACGAGCAGTACTTC. It is translated as CASSFGQRSSYEQYF.